What follows are 24 T cell receptor beta chains derived from one specimen sequenced in a study of T-cell memory formation after mild COVID-19. MiXCR was run by TCRdb on the 5' RACE reads, yielding one entry per CDR3 protein. The table includes approximately 260,000 distinct CDR3 sequences, around 15% detected once. Material for sequencing was PBMCs or a T cell subset sorted from them (not recorded which). The origin of the receptors is a young man who had mild COVID-19 (a few samples of this study predate the infection). Cell type and time point are not known.

V usage is TRBV10-3 and J usage is TRBJ1-4; unclear D gene. The CDR3 runs to 13 residues. V lost 4 bases and J lost 5, with 8 bases in between. CDR1 ENHRY and CDR2 SYGVKD come from the germline V gene. The chain's CDR3 is CAISGLQNEKLFF. DNA of the CDR3: TGTGCCATCAGTGGTCTCCAGAATGAAAAACTGTTTTTT.

The chain carries TRBV7-9 and TRBJ1-5; D is ambiguous. Germline lookup yields CDR1 SEHNR and CDR2 FQNEAQ (reference sequence). The V end was cut by 1 base, the J end by 8 bases, with 9 bases between. The CDR3 sequence is 13 residues long. As DNA, the CDR3 is TGTGCCAGCAGCTTAGAGCGAGGTGAGCCCCAGCATTTT. Protein product: CASSLERGEPQHF.

This sequence joins TRBV27 and TRBJ1-1, with 7 bases lining up with TRBD1. The CDR3 consists of 14 residues. The V segment lost 8 bases and the J segment 1 base; nucleotides outside the gene matches: 7. Germline assignment: CDR1 MNHEY and CDR2 SMNVEV (reference sequence). This chain's CDR3 is CASVSRGGNTEAFF. The CDR3 nucleotides are TGTGCCAGCGTCTCCAGGGGGGGGAACACTGAAGCTTTCTTT.

This chain links TRBV2 with TRBJ1-4; no clear D. Between the trimmed V and J ends, which lost 4 bases and 8 bases, there was a span of 8 bases. CDR1 is SNHLY, CDR2 FYNNEI, per germline. The CDR3 runs 12 residues. CDR3 in amino acids: CASSVAGEKLFF. In nucleotides, the CDR3 is TGTGCCAGCAGTGTTGCGGGGGAAAAACTGTTTTTT.

This clonotype appeared a few times. This chain links TRBV24-1 with TRBJ1-5, with D perhaps matching TRBD1 (6 bases). The CDR3 totals 13 residues. V was trimmed by 9 bases and J by 5 bases, leaving 13 bases between them. Germline V gene lookup returns CDR1 KGHDR and CDR2 SFDVKD. The CDR3 loop is CATGGGADQPQHF. CDR3 nucleotide sequence: TGTGCCACCGGGGGGGGGGCTGATCAGCCCCAGCATTTT.

The V call is TRBV6-2 or TRBV6-3, the J call TRBJ1-1; no clear D gene. The V gene's germline CDR1 is MNHEY and CDR2 SVGEGT. The CDR3 spans 12 residues. Between the trimmed V and J ends, which lost 10 bases and 4 bases, there was a span of 13 bases. CDR3 in DNA: TGTGCCATCGTCGGGGTGCGCACTGAAGCTTTCTTT. It yields the protein CAIVGVRTEAFF.

In this sample, this clonotype turned up a few times. This chain joins TRBV4-1 and TRBJ2-3; 11 nucleotides align to TRBD2. Germline loops: CDR1 MGHRA, CDR2 YSYEKL. This CDR3 contains 16 residues. J lost 5 bases, V lost 0 bases, and 4 bases had no gene match. CDR3 nucleotide sequence: TGCGCCAGCAGCCAAGATAGCGGGGGGGCTGGAGATACGCAGTATTTT. Amino acid sequence: CASSQDSGGAGDTQYF.

CDR3 residues: CASSLANKRNEQFF. The CDR3 nucleotides are TGTGCCAGCAGCTTAGCGAACAAGAGGAATGAGCAGTTCTTC. The rearrangement uses TRBV7-2 and TRBJ2-1, with D unresolved. Germline lookup yields CDR1 SGHTA and CDR2 FQGNSA. CDR3 length: 14 residues. V lost 0 bases to trimming and J lost 7 bases, with 10 bases between them.

This chain joins TRBV7-8 and TRBJ2-1; D is ambiguous. The germline V gene encodes CDR1 SGHVS and CDR2 FQNEAQ. This CDR3 region has 13 residues. Trimming stripped 3 bases from V and 7 bases from J, with 10 bases between. The CDR3 nucleotides read TGTGCCAGCAGCTTTGGAGAATTTAATGAGCAGTTCTTC. It is translated as CASSFGEFNEQFF.

In its sample, this clonotype was seen a few times. The gene calls are TRBV10-2 and TRBJ1-1, with no clear D. The CDR3 contains 13 residues. Germline loops: CDR1 WSHSY, CDR2 SAAADI. Deletions cut 3 bases from V and 4 bases from J, with 9 bases between. The CDR3, as DNA: TGCGCCAGCAGTGATGCAGGCCTCACTGAAGCTTTCTTT. It translates to CASSDAGLTEAFF.

V is TRBV5-1 and J is TRBJ2-2; D possibly corresponds to TRBD1 (7 bases). V was cut by 2 bases and J by 3 bases, with 14 bases left in between. Looked up from germline, CDR1 is SGHRS and CDR2 is YFSETQ. This CDR3 has 16 residues. The CDR3 DNA is TGCGCCAGCAGCTTCTTGACAGGGACTTACACCGGGGAGCTGTTTTTT. It is translated as CASSFLTGTYTGELFF.

This clonotype occurred once. The J gene is TRBJ2-4, the V gene TRBV12-3 or TRBV12-4; perhaps TRBD1 as D (5 bases). The CDR3 length is 15 residues. Trimming took 5 bases from V and 5 from J, leaving 16 bases between them. CDR3 nucleotide sequence: TGTGCCAGCAGTCCACGGTTTTTGGGGCAAAACATTCAGTACTTC. Translating gives CASSPRFLGQNIQYF.

This clonotype was seen a handful of times. The CDR3, as DNA: TGCAGTGCTATAGGCAGCCATTCACCCCTCCACTTT. Translated: CSAIGSHSPLHF. J is TRBJ1-6 and V is TRBV20-1; D is undetermined. The V gene lost 4 bases and the J gene lost 8 bases, with 9 bases spanning the gap. Germline lookup yields CDR1 DFQATT and CDR2 SNEGSKA (reference sequence). This CDR3 is 12 amino acids long.

This clonotype has only a few counts. The chain uses TRBV5-6 and TRBJ2-3, with D uncertain. Germline CDR1 and CDR2: SGHDT and YYEEEE. V was pared by 4 bases and J by 8 bases, with 8 bases between. This CDR3 has 11 residues. CDR3 bases: TGTGCCAGCAGCGGGGTTACTACGCAGTATTTT. This encodes CASSGVTTQYF.

In its sample, this clonotype was seen a few times. J is TRBJ2-3 and V is TRBV30, with D unclear. Germline lookup yields CDR1 GTSNPN and CDR2 SVGIG (reference sequence). V dropped 3 bases and J dropped 4 bases, with 5 bases sitting between them. The CDR3 is made up of 11 amino acids. As DNA, the CDR3 is TGTGCCTGGAGCGGGTCAGATACGCAGTATTTT. Its translation is CAWSGSDTQYF.

The CDR3 nucleotides read TGCGCCAGCAGCCACGGGACAGGGGGCTTATCAGATACGCAGTATTTT. Its protein is CASSHGTGGLSDTQYF. The chain links TRBV5-1 to TRBJ2-3, with 12 bases aligning to TRBD1. The CDR3 spans 16 residues. Germline loops: CDR1 SGHRS, CDR2 YFSETQ. J gave up 4 bases and V 4 bases, and 7 bases lay outside the gene matches.

The rearrangement uses TRBV4-3 and TRBJ1-6; a weak D match, TRBD1 (5 bases). Germline CDR1 and CDR2: LGHNA and YSLEER. Trimming took 3 bases from V and 0 from J, leaving 9 bases between them. The CDR3 runs to 16 residues. CDR3 DNA: TGCGCCAGCAGCCACCAGGGAAGCTCCTATAATTCACCCCTCCACTTT. Protein: CASSHQGSSYNSPLHF.

Ten or more counts support this clonotype. V usage is TRBV15 and J usage is TRBJ2-5; D unresolved. Looked up from germline, CDR1 is LNHNV and CDR2 is YYDKDF (reference sequence). CDR3 length: 15 residues. V was cut by 0 bases and J by 1 base, with 9 bases left in between. The CDR3 is CATSRDRRPQETQYF. The DNA for the CDR3 is TGTGCCACCAGCAGAGATCGGCGGCCCCAAGAGACCCAGTACTTC.

This clonotype came up a few times. The V and J genes are TRBV5-1 and TRBJ2-5; the D is unclear. Trimming left V 4 bases short and J 0 bases short, with 7 bases between. This CDR3 is built from 13 residues. Germline-derived CDR1 and CDR2 are SGHRS and YFSETQ. The CDR3 bases are TGCGCCAGCAGCCCATCGTACCAAGAGACCCAGTACTTC. This sequence encodes CASSPSYQETQYF.

The gene calls are TRBV27 and TRBJ2-2; D unresolved. V was trimmed by 5 bases and J by 4 bases, leaving 11 bases between them. Germline V gene data show CDR1 as MNHEY and CDR2 as SMNVEV (reference sequence). This CDR3 spans 14 amino acids. The chain's CDR3 is CASSPHPGTGELFF. Here the CDR3 DNA reads TGTGCCAGCAGTCCCCACCCGGGCACCGGGGAGCTGTTTTTT.

This clonotype was seen a few times. The chain joins TRBV7-9 to TRBJ1-2, with 7 bases that match TRBD1. Germline-derived CDR1 and CDR2 are SEHNR and FQNEAQ (reference sequence). With 6 bases clipped from V and 0 bases from J, the junction kept 4 bases outside the gene matches. The CDR3 has 14 amino acids. In DNA, the CDR3 is TGTGCCAGCAGAAGGGGGCCAGCTAACTATGGCTACACCTTC. This encodes CASRRGPANYGYTF.

The CDR3 DNA follows: TGTGCCAGCAGCCACGCGGGAAACACTGAAGCTTTCTTT. Translation gives CASSHAGNTEAFF. The rearrangement links TRBV3-1 to TRBJ1-1; no clear D. Germline CDR1 and CDR2: LGHDT and YNNKEL (reference sequence). Between the trimmed V and J ends, which lost 3 bases and 2 bases, there was a span of 7 bases. CDR3 length equals 13 residues.

The chain is built from TRBV7-9 and TRBJ2-1, with TRBD2 as a possible D gene (6 bases). This CDR3 contains 14 residues. The germline V gene has CDR1 SEHNR and CDR2 FQNEAQ (reference sequence). Deletions cut 4 bases from V and 6 bases from J, with 13 bases between. The CDR3 nucleotides are TGTGCCAGCAGCTCACCGACTAGTCCCAATGAGCAGTTCTTC. It translates to CASSSPTSPNEQFF.

The J gene is TRBJ2-1, the V gene TRBV6-4; no definite D call. The V gene's germline CDR1 is MRHNA and CDR2 SNTAGT. Deletions cut 2 bases from V and 2 bases from J, with 4 bases between. The CDR3 covers 13 residues. CDR3 in DNA: TGTGCCAGCAGTGACGGACCCTACAATGAGCAGTTCTTC. The encoded protein is CASSDGPYNEQFF.